The entry below gives a single T cell receptor beta chain sequence along with its context. TCRdb re-called the 5' RACE reads with MiXCR, one entry per CDR3 protein. The sample includes 85,000 to 100,000 distinct CDR3 sequences, 17% of them seen just once. This sample was taken from a study of T cells of healthy individuals. Germline V gives CDR1 MDHEN, CDR2 SYDVKM. The CDR3 has 14 amino acids. Trimming shortened V by 3 bases and J by 1 base, and 7 bases separated the two germline ends. This sequence joins TRBV28 and TRBJ2-4; D gene ambiguous. This TCR was sampled from a human donor in good health. The CDR3 DNA reads as TGTGCCAGCAGTTTCGCCAGGGCCAAAAACATTCAGTACTTC. This translates into CASSFARAKNIQYF.